The 23 T cell receptor gamma chains below all came from one sample that was sequenced in a study of γδ T cells in repeated Plasmodium falciparum infection. Gammadelta T cells were flow-sorted from PBMC into Vgamma9/Vdelta2+ and Vdelta2-negative populations for bulk analysis. TCRdb re-called the multiplex PCR reads via CATT. The table shows approximately 30,000 gamma-chain clones, with 1.4% occurring only once. The sequencing input was gamma-delta T cells from blood. The source of these receptors is a pool of human donors (malaria-infected and uninfected, not separated).

Of note for this clone: This DNA's translation differs at residue 3 from TCRdb's protein, which comes from a much larger clone; a read error is likely, and the protein shown is translated from the DNA. J is TRGJ1 or TRGJ2 and V is TRGV9. The J gene is not listed in TCRdb, so it was assigned here from a DNA match to germline. The CDR3 is 15 residues long. Germline lookup yields CDR1 GITISATS and CDR2 ISYDGTV (reference sequence). DNA for the CDR3: TGTGCCTCGTGGGAGGTGCAACCCAATTATTATAAGAAACTCTTT. It is translated as CASWEVQPNYYKKLF.

This clone came up many times. The chain employs TRGV5 and TRGJ1 or TRGJ2. The CDR3 is made up of 14 amino acids. Germline assignment: CDR1 VINAFY and CDR2 YDVSNSKD. J was trimmed by 12 bases and V by 2 bases; bases with no gene match: 16. For the CDR3, the DNA is TGTGCCACCTGGGACACCTCGTTAATTATAAGGAAACTCTTT. It encodes CATWDTSLIIRKLF.

Worth noting for this clone: This DNA's translation differs at residue 5 from TCRdb's protein, which comes from a much larger clone; a read error is likely, and the protein shown is translated from the DNA. This CDR3 is also generated by other DNA sequences in the sample. V is TRGV9 and J is TRGJ1 or TRGJ2. The J gene was not available in TCRdb and was assigned here by matching the DNA to germline segments. The CDR3 loop spans 17 amino acids. The V gene's germline CDR1 is GITISATS and CDR2 ISYDGTV (reference sequence). The CDR3 DNA follows: TGTGCCTTGTGGGGGGTGCACACCGAGCTCAGGTATTATAAGAAACTCTTT. The encoded protein is CALWGVHTELRYYKKLF.

Concerning this clone itself: This DNA's translation and the protein TCRdb lists, from a much larger clone, do not match at residue 9, likely due to a read error; the protein shown is translated from the DNA. CDR3 nucleotide sequence: TGTGCCTTGTGGGAGGCCCCCTCTGTGTTGGGCAAAAAAATCAAGGTATTT. Its translation: CALWEAPSVLGKKIKVF. V gene TRGV9 combines with J gene TRGJP. Here the J gene came from matching the DNA to germline, since TCRdb omits it. The ends lost 2 bases at V and 9 bases at J; junction bases unmatched: 10. This CDR3 is built from 17 residues. Germline V CDR1 and CDR2: GITISATS, ISYDGTV (reference sequence).

In its sample, this clone was seen many times. The V call is TRGV8, the J call TRGJ1 or TRGJ2. The CDR3 extends over 13 amino acids. The J segment lost 3 bases and the V segment lost 4 bases, leaving 6 bases of the junction unmatched. The V gene's germline CDR1 is VENAVY and CDR2 YDSYNSRV. The CDR3, as DNA: TGTGCCACCTGGGACTACGCTTATTATAAGAAACTCTTT. As protein: CATWDYAYYKKLF.

This clone was seen ten or more times. The chain carries TRGV4 and TRGJ1 or TRGJ2. Germline trimming cut 0 bases from V and 8 bases from J; bases unmatched to any gene: 10. There are 14 residues in the CDR3. CDR1 is EGSTGY and CDR2 is YDSYTSSV in the germline V gene. The CDR3: CATWDGTGTHKKLF. For the CDR3, the DNA is TGTGCCACCTGGGATGGGACCGGAACCCATAAGAAACTCTTT.

This clone was detected ten times or more. It differs at one base from a far larger clone, so likely a read error. Distinct nucleotide sequences in the sample also encode this CDR3. The chain carries TRGV4 and TRGJ1 or TRGJ2. In the absence of a J gene in TCRdb, the DNA was matched to germline to assign it here. The CDR3 extends over 10 amino acids. Germline CDR1 EGSTGY, CDR2 YDSYTSSV. CDR3 in amino acids: CATWDCEKLF. Here the CDR3 DNA reads TGCGCCACCTGGGATTGTGAGAAACTCTTT.

This clone appeared a few times. TCRdb pairs this DNA with a much larger clone's protein that differs at residue 3, likely a read error; the protein shown was translated from the DNA. V gene TRGV9 combines with J gene TRGJP. No J gene is reported in TCRdb; it was inferred here by comparing the DNA with germline. Germline values: CDR1 GITISATS, CDR2 ISYDGTV (reference sequence). This CDR3 comprises 18 residues. CDR3: CASWEAQSPQLGKKIKVF. For the CDR3, the DNA is TGTGCCTCGTGGGAGGCTCAATCCCCACAGTTGGGCAAAAAAATCAAGGTATTT.

Judged by abundance, this clone is medium-sized. The same CDR3 is also encoded by other DNA sequences in this sample. This chain links TRGV9 with TRGJP. This CDR3 comprises 17 residues. With 2 bases clipped from V and 6 bases from J, the junction kept 7 bases outside the gene matches. Germline values: CDR1 GITISATS, CDR2 ISYDGTV (reference sequence). In DNA, the CDR3 is TGTGCCTTGTGGGAGGCTACTTTAGAGTTGGGCAAAAAAATCAAGGTATTT. Amino acid sequence: CALWEATLELGKKIKVF.

This clone was seen more than once but under ten times. This DNA's translation and the protein TCRdb lists, from a much larger clone, do not match at residue 17, likely due to a read error; the protein shown is translated from the DNA. This chain uses TRGV9 with TRGJP1. The J gene, missing from TCRdb, was assigned here through DNA to germline matching. Germline loops: CDR1 GITISATS, CDR2 ISYDGTV (reference sequence). This CDR3 comprises 18 residues. The V and J ends lost 3 bases and 15 bases, in that order; junction bases with no gene match: 28. CDR3: CALWENYAGELGKKIKIF. Here the CDR3 DNA reads TGTGCCTTGTGGGAGAACTACGCGGGGGAGTTGGGCAAAAAAATCAAGATATTT.

In its sample, this clone was seen many times. This DNA's translation and the protein TCRdb lists, from a much larger clone, do not match at residue 3, likely due to a read error; the protein shown is translated from the DNA. The CDR3 spells CASWELPPFYYKKLF. CDR3 sequence (DNA): TGTGCCTCGTGGGAGCTCCCCCCCTTTTATTATAAGAAACTCTTT. V is TRGV9 and J is TRGJ1 or TRGJ2. Germline CDR1 is GITISATS and CDR2 is ISYDGTV (reference sequence). The CDR3 is made up of 15 amino acids.

There are many counts of this clone. A far bigger clonotype differs at one base, so this is likely a read error. The sample holds other DNA sequences that translate to the same CDR3. The chain combines TRGV9 with TRGJP. TCRdb leaves out the J gene; it was filled in here by matching the DNA to germline. This CDR3 is 17 amino acids long. The germline CDR1 and CDR2 sequences are GITISATS and ISYDGTV (reference sequence). The CDR3 coding sequence is TGTGCCTTGTGGGAGGTTTCTGGAGAGTTAGGCAAAAAAATCAAGGTATTT. Amino acid sequence: CALWEVSGELGKKIKVF.

Worth noting for this clone: TCRdb records a much larger clone's protein for this DNA, with a difference at residue 3 that likely arises from a read error; the protein given is the translation of the DNA. The chain combines TRGV3 with TRGJ1 or TRGJ2. Matching the DNA to germline supplied the J gene, which TCRdb does not give. The CDR3 is 13 residues long. Per germline, CDR1 VTNTFY and CDR2 YDVSTARD (reference sequence). CDR3 protein: CAAWARDYYKKLF. CDR3 nucleotide sequence: TGTGCCGCCTGGGCTCGGGACTATTATAAGAAACTCTTT.

This clone was detected ten times or more. One base separates it from a far larger clone, so it is likely a read error. In the same sample, other DNA sequences code for this CDR3. This chain connects TRGV5 to TRGJ1 or TRGJ2. TCRdb records no J gene; here it was assigned by comparing the DNA to germline. Germline V lookup: CDR1 VINAFY, CDR2 YDVSNSKD. This CDR3 is 12 amino acids long. The J segment lost 12 bases and the V segment lost 0 bases, leaving 8 bases of the junction unmatched. The CDR3 loop reads CATWDRRTRKLF. CDR3 coding DNA: TGTGCCACCTGGGACAGGAGAACGAGGAAACTCTTT.

This clone was counted many times. Only one base separates this from a far larger clonotype, so it likely reflects a read error. At the DNA level, this CDR3 is encoded by other sequences in the same sample as well. The chain employs TRGV3 and TRGJ1 or TRGJ2. The J gene, missing from TCRdb, was assigned here through DNA to germline matching. CDR3 length: 12 amino acids. Germline V gene lookup returns CDR1 VTNTFY and CDR2 YDVSTARD (reference sequence). Trimming removed 6 bases from V and 10 bases from J; junction bases left unmatched: 12. This chain's CDR3 is CATWTVNYKKLF. DNA for the CDR3: TGTGCCACCTGGACCGTTAACTACAAGAAACTCTTT.

This clone showed up just a few times. TCRdb pairs this DNA with a much larger clone's protein that differs at residue 8, likely a read error; the protein shown was translated from the DNA. The chain links TRGV4 to TRGJ1 or TRGJ2. Since TCRdb gives no J gene, matching the DNA to germline was used here to assign it. CDR1 is EGSTGY and CDR2 is YDSYTSSV in the germline V gene. CDR3 size: 12 residues. The CDR3 region is CATWHLYHKKLF. CDR3 DNA sequence: TGTGCCACCTGGCACCTTTATCATAAGAAACTCTTT.

This clone occurred a few times. The amino acid sequence in TCRdb belongs to a much larger clone and departs from this DNA's translation at residue 12, likely a sequencing read error; the sequence shown is translated from the DNA. The V gene is listed as TRGV5; no J gene was called. CDR1 is VINAFY, CDR2 YDVSNSKD, per germline. The CDR3 has 14 residues. The CDR3 bases are TGTGCCACCTGGGACAAACGTAGTGATTGGATCAGGACGTTT. Translating it yields CATWDKRSDWIRTF.

Regarding this clone: The protein held in TCRdb is that of a much larger clone and does not match this DNA's translation at residue 3, likely because of a read error; the protein shown is translated from the DNA. J is TRGJ1 or TRGJ2 and V is TRGV4. Assignment of the J gene here rests on matching the DNA to germline, because TCRdb gives none. CDR3 length: 13 residues. Per the germline V gene, CDR1 is EGSTGY and CDR2 is YDSYTSSV. In DNA form, the CDR3 reads TGTGCCTCCTGGGATGAATCGAACTATAAGAAACTCTTT. This translates into CASWDESNYKKLF.

This clone was counted many times. The protein in TCRdb stems from a much larger clone and differs at residue 9 from this DNA's translation, likely a read error; here the protein is translated from the DNA. The chain carries TRGV9 and TRGJP. The J gene, not given by TCRdb, was assigned here from a germline match of the nucleotide sequence. Germline lookup yields CDR1 GITISATS and CDR2 ISYDGTV (reference sequence). V gave up 2 bases and J gave up 12 bases; unmatched junction bases: 10. CDR3 length: 16 residues. CDR3 sequence (DNA): TGTGCCTTGTGGGAGGCCATGAGAAGGGGCAAAAAAATCAAGGTATTT. Translation: CALWEAMRRGKKIKVF.

The sample holds many counts of this clone. The protein that TCRdb holds for this DNA derives from a much larger clone and differs from the translated DNA at residue 12, which likely indicates a read error; the protein shown here is translated from the DNA. The gene calls are TRGV9 and TRGJP. In the absence of a J gene in TCRdb, the DNA was matched to germline to assign it here. Germline V CDR1 and CDR2: GITISATS, ISYDGTV (reference sequence). This CDR3 is built from 16 residues. The CDR3 DNA is TGTGCCTTGTGGGCCATCCAAGAGTTGGGCAAAAGAATCAAGGTATTT. This translates into CALWAIQELGKRIKVF.

In its sample, this clone was seen many times. A far larger clone is a single base away, which makes a read error likely. The V and J genes are TRGV9 and TRGJP. The J gene was missing in TCRdb and was found by matching the end of the DNA to germline. Germline CDR1 GITISATS, CDR2 ISYDGTV (reference sequence). CDR3 length: 21 residues. This chain's CDR3 is CALREVPRRTAQELGKKIKVF. The DNA of the CDR3 is TGTGCCTTGAGGGAGGTCCCCAGGAGGACGGCACAAGAGTTGGGCAAAAAAATCAAGGTATTT.

At least ten counts were recorded for this clone. The chain links TRGV2 to TRGJP2. In the absence of a J gene in TCRdb, the DNA was matched to germline to assign it here. The CDR3 has 15 amino acids. With V trimmed by 3 bases and J by 0 bases, 4 bases remained unmatched. Germline V gives CDR1 EGSNGY, CDR2 YDSYNSKV. DNA of the CDR3: TGTGCCACCTGGGACTCCGATAGTAGTGATTGGATCAAGACGTTT. Translated, it gives CATWDSDSSDWIKTF.

As for this clone: The mismatch at residues 8 and 16 between this DNA's translation and the TCRdb protein of a much larger clone likely reflects a read error; the protein shown is translated from the DNA. The chain links TRGV9 to TRGJP. The length of the CDR3 is 18 residues. Germline CDR1 GITISATS, CDR2 ISYDGTV (reference sequence). DNA of the CDR3: TGTGCCTTGTGGGAGGCATCCAACGAAGAGTTGGGCAAAAAAATCACGGTATTT. Amino acids: CALWEASNEELGKKITVF.